This TCR beta chain was retrieved from a study of human T cells and chemical hapten exposure. Turning to the study itself: The sensitizing agent was 2% DPC, placed on approximately 2 cm by approximately 2 cm of upper inner arm skin.

In TCRdb, the RACE reads were re-called with MiXCR into one record per CDR3 protein. Of a few hundred thousand distinct CDR3 sequences in the sample, around 6% were seen once. General study results and limits: TCRs exceeding a frequency of 1 in 1000 stayed unchanged under DPC sensitization. Because all patients had alopecia, their immune responses might differ from healthy ones.

Time point described: patch test 2, 6 weeks after DPC sensitization. Specified treatment: therapeutic diphenylcyclopropenone sensitization with weekly scalp DPC. This CDR3 contains 15 residues. Germline CDR1 and CDR2: MNHEY and SVGAGI. The ends lost 4 bases at V and 8 bases at J; junction bases unmatched: 11. A remark on this clonotype: As yet, its antigen is unknown. A much larger clone lies a single base off, so this may be a read error.

The sequence was collected from a young woman with alopecia areata. Some clones in this sample may be carry-over from other donors' samples. The genes are TRBV6-5 and TRBJ2-5, with 9 bases matching TRBD1. The sequencing used whole blood, collected in connection with sensitization to the hapten diphenylcyclopropenone (DPC). The CDR3 spells CASSLFRTGDYTQYF. CDR3 DNA sequence: TGTGCCAGCAGTTTATTCCGGACAGGGGATTACACCCAGTACTTC.